This TCR beta chain was identified during a study of T cell responses to AZD1222 COVID-19 vaccine. Measured with immunoSEQ multiplex PCR; TCRdb has only the in-frame clones, and not every one. Its clone listing holds 150,000 or so clones. The CDR3 is 15 residues long. With 1 base removed from V and 2 bases from J, the gap between germline ends came to 10 bases. The V gene's germline CDR1 is LGHNT and CDR2 FRNRAP. This clonotype originated in an adult in good health. The sequenced sample was peripheral blood. This chain links TRBV12-5 with TRBJ2-3, with a tentative D call TRBD2 (6 bases). CDR3 in amino acids: CASGLGVAVTDTQYF. CDR3 DNA sequence: TGTGCTAGTGGTTTGGGGGTAGCGGTCACAGATACGCAGTATTTT.